What follows are 4 T cell receptor beta chains derived from one specimen sequenced in a study of blood T cells in healthy people across ages. A second PCR, run for about 7 to 12 cycles, used a sample-barcoded 5' primer plus a J-beta primer mix. Via MiXCR, TCRdb re-called the 5' RACE reads, giving one row per CDR3 protein. The table lists more than 650,000 distinct CDR3 sequences, 20% to 25% of them singletons. Sequencing was done on a sample of blood. Every receptor here comes from a man between 65 and 85 years old in good health.

Turning to this clonotype: Mismatch with germline at one junction end may stem from a read error. V gene TRBV29-1 combines with J gene TRBJ2-1; possible D gene TRBD1, 6 bases. The CDR3 is 15 residues long. Germline V gene sequence: CDR1 SQVTM, CDR2 ANQGSEA. CDR3 in amino acids: CSVEVGRGLNNGQFF. CDR3 DNA: TGCAGCGTTGAAGTAGGCAGGGGTTTGAACAATGGGCAGTTCTTC.

The table lists this clonotype with a few counts. The junction and the germline gene differ at one end; a read error may be behind it. The gene calls are TRBV7-2 and TRBJ1-1; D gene uncertain. Germline lookup yields CDR1 SGHTA and CDR2 FQGNSA. The length of the CDR3 is 14 residues. CDR3 coding DNA: TGTGCCAGCAGCTTACCGCGACCGAACAGTGAAGCTTTCTTT. Translating it yields CASSLPRPNSEAFF.

The CDR3 bases are TGTGCCAGCGGGACTAGCGGAGCCAATGAGCAGTTCTTC. Translation: CASGTSGANEQFF. J is TRBJ2-5 and V is TRBV19; 11 bases align to TRBD2. The better agreement between TRBJ2-1 and the DNA end casts doubt on the J call. In germline, CDR1 is LNHDA, CDR2 SQIVND (reference sequence). The CDR3 runs to 13 residues.

This sequence joins TRBV24-1 and TRBJ2-5, with TRBD2 matching 10 bases. CDR1 and CDR2 from the germline V gene are KGHDR and SFDVKD. There are 15 residues in the CDR3. The trim removed 9 bases at V and 5 bases at J, leaving 11 bases unmatched. The CDR3, as DNA: TGTGCCACCGCTGACCTAGCGGGAGTAGTGGAGACCCAGTACTTC. It codes for CATADLAGVVETQYF.